What follows are 10 T cell receptor beta chains derived from one specimen sequenced in a study of Graves' ophthalmopathy and Graves' hyperthyroidism. The authors amplified TCR beta CDR3 regions, and they did so from RNA transcripts for repertoire sequencing. RT-PCR in the first round used HTBI primers; a second-round multiplex PCR followed. TCRdb analysed the multiplex PCR reads with MiXCR anew, one entry per CDR3 protein. The sample carries about 200,000 distinct CDR3 sequences, 29% recorded once. The specimen sequenced was peripheral blood. The receptors stem from a man in his fifties or sixties with Graves' ophthalmopathy.

This clonotype was counted at least ten times. The chain links TRBV7-2 to TRBJ2-5; D is undetermined. V was cut by 5 bases and J by 5 bases, with 21 bases left in between. Germline CDR1 is SGHTA and CDR2 is FQGNSA. The CDR3 spans 16 residues. CDR3 in amino acids: CASSVRQTVFWETQYF. The CDR3 DNA reads TGTGCCAGCAGCGTGCGGCAAACGGTCTTTTGGGAGACCCAGTACTTC.

The chain is built from TRBV30 and TRBJ1-1, with a weak D call TRBD1 (5 bases). CDR3 length equals 14 residues. Trimming pared 0 bases from V and 6 bases from J, leaving 14 bases between. The germline CDR1 and CDR2 sequences are GTSNPN and SVGIG (reference sequence). The CDR3 coding sequence is TGTGCCTGGAGTGTTCAGGGTCGTGACGCTGAAGCTTTCTTT. Amino acids: CAWSVQGRDAEAFF.

CDR3 amino acids: CASRRGFGGNYGYTF. The CDR3 nucleotides are TGTGCCAGCCGACGCGGTTTCGGCGGAAACTATGGCTACACCTTC. This rearrangement joins TRBV7-2 to TRBJ1-2; D gene unclear. CDR1 and CDR2 from the germline V gene are SGHTA and FQGNSA. V lost 8 bases and J 2 bases, leaving 18 bases between the germline ends. This CDR3 has 15 residues.

This clonotype was recorded many times. This chain joins TRBV12-5 and TRBJ2-2; D unclear. The germline gives CDR1 LGHNT, CDR2 FRNRAP. V lost 2 bases and J lost 3, with 16 bases in between. This CDR3 comprises 17 residues. CDR3 amino acids: CASGLSVSALDTGELFF. The DNA of the CDR3 is TGTGCTAGTGGTTTGTCTGTAAGCGCTCTCGACACCGGGGAGCTGTTTTTT. The variable domain in full, completed from reference TRBV12-5 and TRBJ2-2, reads DARVTQTPRHKVTEMGQEVTMRCQPILGHNTVFWYRQTMMQGLELLAYFRNRAPLDDSGMPKDRFSAEMPDATLATLKIQPSEPRDSAVYFCASGLSVSALDTGELFFGEGSRLTVL.

This clonotype was detected ten times or more. The V gene is TRBV6-5, the J gene TRBJ2-7; D is unclear. V dropped 5 bases and J dropped 3 bases, with 11 bases sitting between them. The CDR3 runs 13 residues. Germline CDR1 and CDR2: MNHEY and SVGAGI. CDR3 protein: CASSNLGYYEQYF. CDR3 bases: TGTGCCAGCAGTAACCTCGGGTACTACGAGCAGTACTTC.

The chain carries TRBV6-2 or TRBV6-3 and TRBJ2-7; TRBD1 agrees at 7 bases. Losses at the gene ends were 0 bases for V and 2 bases for J; bases not matched to a gene: 4. The CDR3 consists of 15 residues. Germline V CDR1 and CDR2: MNHEY, SVGEGT. The CDR3: CASSYSGTAPYEQYF. CDR3 nucleotides: TGTGCCAGCAGTTACTCCGGGACAGCCCCCTACGAGCAGTACTTC.

This clonotype was counted many times. The rearrangement links TRBV7-8 to TRBJ2-7; D is unclear. The germline V and J ends were trimmed by 1 base and 1 base, with 11 bases remaining between them. This CDR3 is 15 amino acids long. Germline CDR1 reads SGHVS; CDR2 reads FQNEAQ. CDR3 amino acids: CASSLEAQFSYEQYF. The CDR3, as DNA: TGTGCCAGCAGCTTAGAGGCCCAGTTTTCCTACGAGCAGTACTTC. The variable domain in full, with the rest retrieved from reference TRBV7-8 and TRBJ2-7, is GAGVSQSPRYKVAKRGQDVALRCDPISGHVSLFWYQQALGQGPEFLTYFQNEAQLDKSGLPSDRFFAERPEGSVSTLKIQRTQQEDSAVYLCASSLEAQFSYEQYFGPGTRLTVT.

In this sample, this clonotype turned up a few times. The chain is built from TRBV6-2 or TRBV6-3 and TRBJ1-1, with D hard to call. This CDR3 region has 14 residues. V shed 8 bases and J shed 1 base, with 14 bases lying between them. CDR1 and CDR2 (germline): MNHEY, SVGEGT. The CDR3, as DNA: TGTGCCAGCTGCCCTTTGCTCCGGAACACTGAAGCTTTCTTT. This codes for CASCPLLRNTEAFF.

Remarks on this clonotype: Compared with germline, one end of the junction differs, possibly owing to a read error. The rearrangement links TRBV24-1 to TRBJ2-5; TRBD1 might be the D (6 bases). Germline values: CDR1 KGHDR, CDR2 SFDVKD. The CDR3 is 15 residues long. For the CDR3, the DNA is TGTGCCAGCAGTGAACAGGGCGTGAACCAAGAGACCCAGTACTTC. It yields the protein CASSEQGVNQETQYF.

The sample holds many counts of this clonotype. This chain connects TRBV5-6 to TRBJ1-1; D is perhaps TRBD1 (6 bases). This CDR3 is built from 16 residues. Trimming took off 3 bases at V and 1 base at J, with 16 bases between the two ends. In germline, CDR1 is SGHDT, CDR2 YYEEEE. The CDR3 is CASSSGGAGGNTEAFF. The CDR3 DNA sequence: TGTGCCAGCAGCTCGGGGGGCGCGGGAGGGAACACTGAAGCTTTCTTT.